One and the same sample provided the 8 T cell receptor beta chains below, sequenced in a study of CD8 T cells in ankylosing spondylitis. TCRdb reprocessed the 5' RACE reads with MiXCR, giving one entry per CDR3 protein. The sample yields 250,000 to 350,000 distinct CDR3 sequences, 15% to 25% seen once. Sequences were obtained from blood, either unsorted or a sorted T cell fraction (not recorded which). The receptors were sampled from a male donor with ankylosing spondylitis or in good health (not recorded which).

This clonotype was seen only a few times. The rearrangement joins TRBV20-1 to TRBJ2-1, with 8 bases fitting TRBD1. The CDR3 covers 15 residues. Germline trimming cut 6 bases from V and 0 bases from J; bases unmatched to any gene: 7. Germline loops: CDR1 DFQATT, CDR2 SNEGSKA (reference sequence). The CDR3 coding sequence is TGCAGTGCCCCCCAGGACAGGGTCTCCTACAATGAGCAGTTCTTC. This gives the protein CSAPQDRVSYNEQFF.

The chain carries TRBV6-1 and TRBJ2-1; possible D gene TRBD2, 6 bases. The CDR3 sequence is 15 residues long. The V gene's germline CDR1 is MNHNS and CDR2 SASEGT. Between the trimmed V and J ends, which lost 7 bases and 0 bases, there was a span of 13 bases. The CDR3 nucleotides read TGTGCCAGCACGGTCGGGGGAAGCTCCTACAATGAGCAGTTCTTC. Encoded protein: CASTVGGSSYNEQFF.

Only a few counts were recorded for this clonotype. The rearrangement links TRBV20-1 to TRBJ1-5, with TRBD1 as a possible D gene (5 bases). The germline CDR1 and CDR2 sequences are DFQATT and SNEGSKA (reference sequence). The CDR3 length is 15 residues. The germline V and J ends were trimmed by 5 bases and 2 bases, with 16 bases remaining between them. The CDR3, as DNA: TGCAGTGCTTCGCCGGGACCCACCCGCAATCAGCCCCAGCATTTT. As protein: CSASPGPTRNQPQHF.

The rearrangement uses TRBV12-3 or TRBV12-4 and TRBJ1-1; D is perhaps TRBD1 (6 bases). The V and J ends lost 5 bases and 5 bases respectively, with 18 bases between them. The CDR3 extends over 15 amino acids. The chain's CDR3 is CASSPSRGANTEAFF. CDR3 DNA: TGTGCCAGCAGTCCAAGTCGGGGGGCAAATACTGAAGCTTTCTTT.

V gene TRBV3-1 combines with J gene TRBJ1-4, with 7 bases that match TRBD1. This CDR3 is 16 amino acids long. With 1 base clipped from V and 7 bases from J, the junction kept 9 bases outside the gene matches. Per germline, CDR1 LGHDT and CDR2 YNNKEL (reference sequence). This chain's CDR3 is CASSQAIQGGSEKLFF. The CDR3 bases are TGTGCCAGCAGCCAAGCCATTCAGGGGGGGAGTGAAAAACTGTTTTTT.

This clonotype was observed a few times. This rearrangement joins TRBV27 to TRBJ2-3, with D unclear. CDR3 length equals 13 residues. Germline assignment: CDR1 MNHEY and CDR2 SMNVEV (reference sequence). Trimming took off 7 bases at V and 4 bases at J, with 12 bases between the two ends. The CDR3 DNA follows: TGTGCCAGCACCCGCCGGGTGGCAGATACGCAGTATTTT. Its translation is CASTRRVADTQYF.

The V and J genes are TRBV2 and TRBJ2-7; D uncertain. V shed 3 bases and J shed 1 base, with 7 bases lying between them. CDR1 and CDR2 from the germline V gene are SNHLY and FYNNEI. The CDR3 is made up of 13 amino acids. The CDR3 nucleotides read TGTGCCAGCAGTGAGATCCTATCCTACGAGCAGTACGTC. Amino acid sequence: CASSEILSYEQYV.

This chain joins TRBV5-1 and TRBJ2-2; 7 bases fit TRBD2. The CDR3 has 13 residues. V lost 5 bases to trimming and J lost 4 bases; unmatched junction nucleotides: 2. Germline V CDR1 and CDR2: SGHRS, YFSETQ. CDR3 in amino acids: CASRTSLTGELFF. The CDR3 DNA follows: TGCGCCAGCAGGACTAGCCTCACCGGGGAGCTGTTTTTT.